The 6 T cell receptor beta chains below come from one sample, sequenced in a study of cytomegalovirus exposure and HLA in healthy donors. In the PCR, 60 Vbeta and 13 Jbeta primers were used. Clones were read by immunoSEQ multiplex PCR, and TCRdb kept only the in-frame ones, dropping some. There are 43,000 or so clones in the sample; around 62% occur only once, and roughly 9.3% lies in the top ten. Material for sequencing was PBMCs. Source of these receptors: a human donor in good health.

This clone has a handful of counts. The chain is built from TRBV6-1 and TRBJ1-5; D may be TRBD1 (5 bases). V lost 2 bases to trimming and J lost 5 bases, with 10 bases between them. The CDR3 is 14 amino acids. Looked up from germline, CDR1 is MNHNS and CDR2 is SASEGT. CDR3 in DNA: TGTGCCAGCAGTGAACTAATGACAGATCAGCCCCAGCATTTT. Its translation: CASSELMTDQPQHF.

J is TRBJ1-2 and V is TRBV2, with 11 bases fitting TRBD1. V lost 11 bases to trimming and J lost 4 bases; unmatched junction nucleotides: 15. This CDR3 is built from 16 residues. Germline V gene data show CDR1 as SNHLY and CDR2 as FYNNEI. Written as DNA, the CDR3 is TGTGCCGCGGCAAGGGACAGGGGGGCCTTTGGCTATGGCTACACCTTC. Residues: CAAARDRGAFGYGYTF.

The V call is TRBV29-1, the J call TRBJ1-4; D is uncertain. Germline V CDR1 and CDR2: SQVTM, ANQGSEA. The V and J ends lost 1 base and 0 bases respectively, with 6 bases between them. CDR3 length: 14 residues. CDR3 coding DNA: TGCAGCGTTGAAGCGGGTGCAACTAATGAAAAACTGTTTTTT. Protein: CSVEAGATNEKLFF.

CDR3: CASSGTGEANYGYTF. CDR3 DNA: TGTGCCAGCAGTGGAACAGGGGAAGCAAACTATGGCTACACCTTC. The chain uses TRBV6-1 and TRBJ1-2, with 7 bases identical to TRBD1. Losses at the gene ends were 4 bases for V and 2 bases for J; bases not matched to a gene: 7. The V gene's germline CDR1 is MNHNS and CDR2 SASEGT. The CDR3 is 15 amino acids.

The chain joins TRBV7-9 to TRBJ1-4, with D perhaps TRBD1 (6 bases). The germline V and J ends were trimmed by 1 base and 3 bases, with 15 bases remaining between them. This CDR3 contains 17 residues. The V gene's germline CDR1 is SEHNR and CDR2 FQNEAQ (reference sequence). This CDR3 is CASSLVWGRQANEKLFF. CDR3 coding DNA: TGTGCCAGCAGCTTAGTCTGGGGGCGTCAGGCTAATGAAAAACTGTTTTTT.

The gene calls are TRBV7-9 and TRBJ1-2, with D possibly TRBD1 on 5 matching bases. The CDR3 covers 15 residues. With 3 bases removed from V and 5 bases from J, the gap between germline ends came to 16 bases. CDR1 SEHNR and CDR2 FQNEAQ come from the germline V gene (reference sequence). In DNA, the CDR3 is TGTGCCAGCAGCTTTCAGGGTGGGCAGGCATATGGCTACACCTTC. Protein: CASSFQGGQAYGYTF.